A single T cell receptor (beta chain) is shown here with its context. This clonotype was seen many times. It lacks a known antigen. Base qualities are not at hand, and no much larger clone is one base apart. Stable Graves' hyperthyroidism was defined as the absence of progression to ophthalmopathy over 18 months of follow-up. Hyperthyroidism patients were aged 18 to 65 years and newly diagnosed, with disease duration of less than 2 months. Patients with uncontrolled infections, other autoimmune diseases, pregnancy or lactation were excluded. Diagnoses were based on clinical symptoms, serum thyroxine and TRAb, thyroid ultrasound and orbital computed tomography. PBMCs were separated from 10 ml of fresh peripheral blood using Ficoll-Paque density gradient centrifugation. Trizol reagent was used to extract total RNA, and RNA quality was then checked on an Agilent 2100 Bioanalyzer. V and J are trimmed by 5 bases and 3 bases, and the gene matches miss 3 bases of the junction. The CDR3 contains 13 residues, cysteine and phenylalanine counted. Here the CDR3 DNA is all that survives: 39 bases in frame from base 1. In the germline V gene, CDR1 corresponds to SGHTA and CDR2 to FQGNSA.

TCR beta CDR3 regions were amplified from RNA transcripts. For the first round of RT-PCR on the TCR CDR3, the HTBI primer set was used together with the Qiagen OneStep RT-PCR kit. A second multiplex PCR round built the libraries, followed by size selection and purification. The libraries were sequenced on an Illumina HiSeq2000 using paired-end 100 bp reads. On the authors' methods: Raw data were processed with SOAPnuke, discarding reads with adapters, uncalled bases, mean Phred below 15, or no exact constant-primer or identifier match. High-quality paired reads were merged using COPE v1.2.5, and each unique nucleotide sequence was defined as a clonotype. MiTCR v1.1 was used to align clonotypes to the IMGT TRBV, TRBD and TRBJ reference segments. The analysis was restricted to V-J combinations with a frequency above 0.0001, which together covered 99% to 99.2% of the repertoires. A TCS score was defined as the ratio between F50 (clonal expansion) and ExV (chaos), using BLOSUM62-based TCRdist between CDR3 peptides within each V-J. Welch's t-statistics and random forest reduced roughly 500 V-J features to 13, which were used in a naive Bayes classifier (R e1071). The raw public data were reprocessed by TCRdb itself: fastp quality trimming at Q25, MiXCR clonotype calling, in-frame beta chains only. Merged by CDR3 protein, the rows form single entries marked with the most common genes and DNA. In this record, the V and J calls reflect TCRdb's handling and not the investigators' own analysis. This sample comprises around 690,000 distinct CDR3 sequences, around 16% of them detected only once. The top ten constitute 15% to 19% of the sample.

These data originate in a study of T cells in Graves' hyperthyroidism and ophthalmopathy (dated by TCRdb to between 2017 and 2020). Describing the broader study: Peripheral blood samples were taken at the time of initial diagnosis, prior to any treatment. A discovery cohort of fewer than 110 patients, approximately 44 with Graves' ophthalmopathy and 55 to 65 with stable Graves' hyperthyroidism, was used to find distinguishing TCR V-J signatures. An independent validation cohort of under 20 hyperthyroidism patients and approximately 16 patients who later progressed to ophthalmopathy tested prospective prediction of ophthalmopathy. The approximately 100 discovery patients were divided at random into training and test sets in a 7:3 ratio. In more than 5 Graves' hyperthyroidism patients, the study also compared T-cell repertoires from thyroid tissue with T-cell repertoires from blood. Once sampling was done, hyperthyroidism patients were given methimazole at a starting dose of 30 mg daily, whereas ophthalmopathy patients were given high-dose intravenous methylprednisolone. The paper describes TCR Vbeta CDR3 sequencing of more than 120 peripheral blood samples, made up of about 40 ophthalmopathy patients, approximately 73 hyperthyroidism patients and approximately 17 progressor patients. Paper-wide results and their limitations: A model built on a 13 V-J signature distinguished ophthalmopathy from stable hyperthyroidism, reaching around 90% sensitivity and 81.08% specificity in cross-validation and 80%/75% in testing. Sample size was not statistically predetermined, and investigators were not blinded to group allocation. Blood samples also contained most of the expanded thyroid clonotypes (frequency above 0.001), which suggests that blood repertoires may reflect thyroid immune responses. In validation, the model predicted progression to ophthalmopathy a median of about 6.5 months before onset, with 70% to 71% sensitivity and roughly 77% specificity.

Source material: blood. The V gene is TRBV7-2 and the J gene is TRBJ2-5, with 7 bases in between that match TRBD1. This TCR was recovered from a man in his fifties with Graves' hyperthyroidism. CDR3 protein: CASSTGQEETQYF. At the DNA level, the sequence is TGTGCCAGCAGCACCGGACAGGAAGAGACCCAGTACTTC.